A single sample gave rise to the 23 T cell receptor beta chains below, sequenced in a study of blood T cell repertoires in COVID-19. Profiled with immunoSEQ multiplex PCR; TCRdb holds only in-frame clones, not every one. Here the sample spans around 340,000 clones, 89% being singletons. The sequencing sample was made of peripheral blood. The source of these receptors is a woman aged 55-70 years with COVID-19, enrolled during active disease.

This clone was recorded at least ten times. This sequence joins TRBV11-2 and TRBJ2-7, with D perhaps matching TRBD2 (7 bases). The CDR3 has 14 amino acids. V lost 2 bases and J 4 bases, leaving 12 bases between the germline ends. Germline assignment: CDR1 SGHAT and CDR2 FQNNGV. The CDR3 loop is CASSLWGGGYEQYF. In nucleotides, the CDR3 is TGTGCCAGCAGCTTATGGGGAGGGGGATACGAGCAGTACTTC.

The chain links TRBV7-9 to TRBJ2-5, with 12 bases that match TRBD1. The V segment lost 0 bases and the J segment 5 bases; nucleotides outside the gene matches: 7. The CDR3 totals 17 residues. Germline V gives CDR1 SEHNR, CDR2 FQNEAQ (reference sequence). The CDR3: CASSLAIGTGGRETQYF. As DNA, the CDR3 is TGTGCCAGCAGCTTAGCGATTGGGACAGGGGGCAGGGAGACCCAGTACTTC.

The CDR3 nucleotides are TGTGCCAGCTCACCACCGAACAGGGGCGTCAATGGGAACACTGAAGCTTTCTTT. Amino acids: CASSPPNRGVNGNTEAFF. The chain combines TRBV18 with TRBJ1-1, with 7 bases aligning to TRBD1. The CDR3 is 18 residues long. V lost 0 bases, J lost 1 base, and 11 bases stayed unmatched. Germline V CDR1 and CDR2: KGHSH, LQKENI. Variable domain in full (rest from reference TRBV18 and TRBJ1-1): NAGVMQNPRHLVRRRGQEARLRCSPMKGHSHVYWYRQLPEEGLKFMVYLQKENIIDESGMPKERFSAEFPKEGPSILRIQQVVRGDSAAYFCASSPPNRGVNGNTEAFFGQGTRLTVV.

This chain joins TRBV5-1 and TRBJ1-2; no reliable D call. CDR3 size: 14 residues. V lost 0 bases, J lost 2 bases, and 8 bases lay in between. CDR1 and CDR2 from the germline V gene are SGHRS and YFSETQ. The DNA of the CDR3 is TGCGCCAGCAGCTTGGCCCCGGGGAACTATGGCTACACCTTC. Amino acid sequence: CASSLAPGNYGYTF.

This chain joins TRBV23-1 and TRBJ1-1, with TRBD1 matching 9 bases. TRBV23-1 is annotated as an ORF whose role is uncertain. CDR3 length: 14 residues. V dropped 5 bases and J dropped 8; count of bases not matched to a gene: 9. As DNA, the CDR3 is TGCGCCAGCAGTGGAGGCGGACAGGGGAGGGAAGCTTTCTTT. This translates into CASSGGGQGREAFF.

This clone was picked up one time. The V call is TRBV2, the J call TRBJ1-2; no firm D call. The CDR3 is 12 residues long. Germline assignment: CDR1 SNHLY and CDR2 FYNNEI. Between the trimmed V and J ends, which lost 7 bases and 3 bases, there was a span of 9 bases. CDR3 in DNA: TGTGCCAGCACTAGAGAGGACTATGGCTACACCTTC. It codes for CASTREDYGYTF.

The rearrangement joins TRBV4-1 to TRBJ2-1; a weak D match, TRBD2 (5 bases). The CDR3 extends over 12 amino acids. Deletions cut 10 bases from V and 7 bases from J, with 14 bases between. Germline V CDR1 and CDR2: MGHRA, YSYEKL. CDR3 region: CATGPGINEQFF. The CDR3 region has the DNA TGCGCCACCGGACCCGGGATAAATGAGCAGTTCTTC.

V is TRBV13 and J is TRBJ1-2; possible D gene TRBD1, 5 bases. Germline V lookup: CDR1 PRHDT, CDR2 FYEKMQ (reference sequence). V dropped 1 base and J dropped 5 bases, with 17 bases sitting between them. The CDR3 length is 16 residues. In nucleotides, the CDR3 is TGTGCCAGCAGCTTAGTGACAGATCACAGACTGTATGGCTACACCTTC. Encoded protein: CASSLVTDHRLYGYTF. Full variable domain (rest looked up from reference TRBV13 and TRBJ1-2): AAGVIQSPRHLIKEKRETATLKCYPIPRHDTVYWYQQGPGQDPQFLISFYEKMQSDKGSIPDRFSAQQFSDYHSELNMSSLELGDSALYFCASSLVTDHRLYGYTFGSGTRLTVV.

The gene calls are TRBV6-5 and TRBJ1-1; D perhaps matches TRBD1 (6 bases). The V gene's germline CDR1 is MNHEY and CDR2 SVGAGI. Trimming shortened V by 10 bases and J by 0 bases, and 18 bases separated the two germline ends. The CDR3 contains 15 residues. This CDR3 reads CATALGGGLNTEAFF. The CDR3 DNA reads TGTGCCACCGCCCTAGGGGGGGGGTTGAACACTGAAGCTTTCTTT.

As concerns this clone: This specimen includes other DNA sequences encoding the same CDR3. The chain has TRBV11-3 and TRBJ1-3; no firm D call. V lost 6 bases, J lost 0 bases, and 6 bases lay in between. Looked up from germline, CDR1 is SGHNT and CDR2 is YENEEA. The CDR3 spans 13 residues. CDR3 region: CASSRSSGNTIYF. CDR3 DNA sequence: TGTGCCAGCAGTCGGAGCTCTGGAAACACCATATATTTT.

The chain is built from TRBV15 and TRBJ1-2; a possible D gene is TRBD1 (6 bases). Germline V gives CDR1 LNHNV, CDR2 YYDKDF (reference sequence). The V end lost 3 bases, the J end lost 7 bases, and 15 bases lay between the germline ends. CDR3 length equals 14 residues. CDR3 sequence (DNA): TGTGCCACCAGCAGGGACAGAAATCCTCTTGGCTACACCTTC. Amino acid sequence: CATSRDRNPLGYTF. Filled out from reference TRBV15 and TRBJ1-2, the complete variable domain reads DAMVIQNPRYQVTQFGKPVTLSCSQTLNHNVMYWYQQKSSQAPKLLFHYYDKDFNNEADTPDNFQSRRPNTSFCFLDIRSPGLGDTAMYLCATSRDRNPLGYTFGSGTRLTVV.

The V call is TRBV7-9, the J call TRBJ2-1; 8 bases are shared with TRBD2. Germline V gene data show CDR1 as SEHNR and CDR2 as FQNEAQ (reference sequence). The CDR3 runs 15 residues. Trimming took 5 bases from V and 2 from J; bases not matched to a gene: 5. CDR3 amino acids: CASSLSGTTYNEQFF. CDR3 coding DNA: TGTGCCAGCAGCCTTAGCGGGACTACCTACAATGAGCAGTTCTTC.

This chain uses TRBV28 with TRBJ1-4, with TRBD1 matching over 8 bases. The CDR3 sequence is 14 residues long. Trimming took 6 bases from V and 8 from J; bases not matched to a gene: 8. CDR1 MDHEN and CDR2 SYDVKM come from the germline V gene. This chain's CDR3 is CASRVPGTGEKLFF. For the CDR3, the DNA is TGTGCCAGCAGGGTCCCCGGGACAGGAGAAAAACTGTTTTTT.

The V call is TRBV7-2, the J call TRBJ1-2; 8 bases are a match to TRBD1. Germline CDR1 and CDR2: SGHTA and FQGNSA. There are 15 residues in the CDR3. The V and J ends lost 5 bases and 4 bases, in that order; junction bases with no gene match: 9. The CDR3 loop is CASSQDRVLSYGYTF. The CDR3 nucleotides read TGTGCCAGCAGCCAGGACAGGGTGTTGAGCTATGGCTACACCTTC.

The rearrangement uses TRBV19 and TRBJ1-2; D ambiguous. Trimming pared 4 bases from V and 4 bases from J, leaving 10 bases between. The germline V gene has CDR1 LNHDA and CDR2 SQIVND (reference sequence). The CDR3 is 13 amino acids. The CDR3 protein is CASSTDVAYGYTF. The CDR3, as DNA: TGTGCCAGTAGTACCGACGTAGCCTATGGCTACACCTTC. Complete variable domain (other parts from reference TRBV19 and TRBJ1-2): DGGITQSPKYLFRKEGQNVTLSCEQNLNHDAMYWYRQDPGQGLRLIYYSQIVNDFQKGDIAEGYSVSREKKESFPLTVTSAQKNPTAFYLCASSTDVAYGYTFGSGTRLTVV.

This clone was recorded only once. The chain joins TRBV5-5 to TRBJ2-5, with a tentative D call TRBD2 (5 bases). The germline V and J ends were trimmed by 0 bases and 5 bases, with 17 bases remaining between them. There are 16 residues in the CDR3. Germline V gene lookup returns CDR1 SGHKS and CDR2 YYEKEE (reference sequence). The CDR3 region is CASSLGTLDWFETQYF. DNA for the CDR3: TGTGCCAGCAGCTTGGGAACACTAGATTGGTTTGAGACCCAGTACTTC.

The gene calls are TRBV5-8 and TRBJ1-6; TRBD1 matches at 7 bases. V shed 4 bases and J 7 bases; nucleotides not matched to a gene: 11. This CDR3 contains 16 residues. From germline, CDR1 is SGHTS and CDR2 YDEGEE. The CDR3 nucleotides are TGTGCCAGCAGCGCTCTCAGGGGGGTTGGGAATTCACCCCTCCACTTT. Its translation is CASSALRGVGNSPLHF.

This sequence joins TRBV5-6 and TRBJ1-4; 7 positions agree with TRBD1. The germline CDR1 and CDR2 sequences are SGHDT and YYEEEE. Trimming removed 0 bases from V and 3 bases from J; junction bases left unmatched: 5. This CDR3 spans 16 amino acids. The CDR3 region has the DNA TGTGCCAGCAGCTTGGAAGTCGGGACAGCTAATGAAAAACTGTTTTTT. Amino acids: CASSLEVGTANEKLFF. Based on the CDR3 plus reference TRBV5-6 and TRBJ1-4, the full variable domain is DAGVTQSPTHLIKTRGQQVTLRCSPKSGHDTVSWYQQALGQGPQFIFQYYEEEERQRGNFPDRFSGHQFPNYSSELNVNALLLGDSALYLCASSLEVGTANEKLFFGSGTQLSVL.

This clone came up a few times. V gene TRBV18 combines with J gene TRBJ1-1; 7 bases are shared with TRBD1. Per germline, CDR1 KGHSH and CDR2 LQKENI. The CDR3 has 14 residues. With V trimmed by 6 bases and J by 1 base, 5 bases remained unmatched. The CDR3 DNA reads TGTGCCAGCTCGCCGGACAGGAGGAACACTGAAGCTTTCTTT. Translating it yields CASSPDRRNTEAFF.

The chain employs TRBV7-9 and TRBJ1-1; D call uncertain. Germline V lookup: CDR1 SEHNR, CDR2 FQNEAQ (reference sequence). This CDR3 comprises 13 residues. Trimming cost V 2 bases and J 3 bases, with 7 bases left between them. This CDR3 reads CASSLIPDTEAFF. In DNA, the CDR3 is TGTGCCAGCAGCTTAATTCCTGACACTGAAGCTTTCTTT.

The V and J genes are TRBV7-2 and TRBJ1-4; D call uncertain. The CDR3 length is 16 residues. The V and J ends lost 4 bases and 0 bases respectively, with 12 bases between them. Germline assignment: CDR1 SGHTA and CDR2 FQGNSA. For the CDR3, the DNA is TGTGCCAGCAGCTCCCTTGGGGAGGCAACTAATGAAAAACTGTTTTTT. As protein: CASSSLGEATNEKLFF.

This chain connects TRBV7-8 to TRBJ1-1; 11 bases agree with TRBD1. V was clipped by 5 bases and J by 11 bases; unmatched bases: 7. CDR3 length: 13 residues. Germline values: CDR1 SGHVS, CDR2 FQNEAQ. The CDR3 bases are TGTGCCAGCAGCGGACAGGGGGCAATGGGGGCTTTCTTT. Protein: CASSGQGAMGAFF.

CDR3 in amino acids: CASSFRGQETQYF. CDR3 sequence (DNA): TGTGCCAGCAGCTTTAGGGGACAAGAGACCCAGTACTTC. V is TRBV11-3 and J is TRBJ2-5, with a weak D call TRBD1 (5 bases). The CDR3 spans 13 residues. Germline V CDR1 and CDR2: SGHNT, YENEEA. The germline V and J ends were trimmed by 3 bases and 2 bases, with 7 bases remaining between them.